These T cell receptor beta chains were read from a single sample in a study of cytomegalovirus exposure and HLA in healthy donors. Libraries were prepared by immunoSEQ multiplex PCR; TCRdb keeps only in-frame clonotypes and omits some of them. The data show around 150,000 clones, around a tenth seen once. The sample taken for sequencing was PBMCs. These receptor sequences come from a male donor in good health and CMV-seronegative. CDR3s include the opening cysteine and the closing phenylalanine or tryptophan. The D gene is left open where the match is weak. Where a row states a size, it is once, few, many or the class of an expanded clone; other rows omit it.

V gene	D gene	J gene	clone size	CDR3 protein	CDR3 DNA
TRBV27	-	TRBJ1-2	few	CAAKATGNYGYTF	TGTGCAGCGAAGGCCACGGGGAACTATGGCTACACCTTC
TRBV6-1	-	TRBJ1-1	-	CASSERGRSTEAFF	TGTGCCAGCAGTGAAAGGGGCCGGAGCACTGAAGCTTTCTTT
TRBV27	TRBD2	TRBJ2-1	few	CASSLRLAGGNEQFF	TGTGCCAGCAGTTTACGGCTAGCGGGAGGTAATGAGCAGTTCTTC
TRBV11-2	-	TRBJ2-7	-	CASSPVGYSYEQYF	TGTGCCAGCAGCCCTGTCGGGTATTCCTACGAGCAGTACTTC
TRBV5-1	TRBD2	TRBJ2-2	few	CASSWTSGRANTGELFF	TGCGCCAGCAGCTGGACTAGCGGGAGGGCCAACACCGGGGAGCTGTTTTTT
TRBV6-5	-	TRBJ1-2	few	CASSSRANGYGYTF	TGTGCCAGCAGTTCGCGGGCCAACGGGTATGGCTACACCTTC
TRBV5-1	-	TRBJ1-3	few	CASSRLGATLNTIYF	TGCGCCAGCAGCCGTCTGGGGGCCACTCTAAACACCATATATTTT
TRBV9	TRBD2	TRBJ2-2	-	CASSVVSGANTGELFF	TGTGCCAGCAGCGTAGTAAGCGGGGCGAACACCGGGGAGCTGTTTTTT
TRBV25-1	-	TRBJ1-3	few	CASSDRPSGNTIYF	TGTGCCAGCAGCGACAGGCCCTCTGGAAACACCATATATTTT
TRBV2	-	TRBJ2-2	-	CASSTQGGLYTGELFF	TGTGCCAGCTCCACTCAGGGAGGTTTATACACCGGGGAGCTGTTTTTT
TRBV6-6	TRBD1	TRBJ1-1	-	CASRGTGGMNTEAFF	TGTGCCAGCAGGGGGACAGGGGGGATGAACACTGAAGCTTTCTTT
TRBV5-5	TRBD2	TRBJ2-1	once	CASSLGLAGEPYNEQFF	TGTGCCAGCAGCTTGGGGCTAGCGGGAGAACCCTACAATGAGCAGTTCTTC
TRBV7-2	-	TRBJ1-5	few	CASSSGYSQPQHF	TGTGCCAGCAGCTCAGGGTACAGTCAGCCCCAGCATTTT
TRBV5-1	TRBD2	TRBJ2-1	-	CASSGLAAYNEQFF	TGCGCCAGCAGCGGACTAGCGGCCTACAATGAGCAGTTCTTC
TRBV27	-	TRBJ2-1	-	CASSLGSYNEQFF	TGTGCCAGCAGTTTAGGCAGTTACAATGAGCAGTTCTTC
TRBV6-5	TRBD1	TRBJ2-7	-	CASSYSGRGPYEQYF	TGTGCCAGCAGTTACTCGGGCAGGGGGCCTTACGAGCAGTACTTC
TRBV30	TRBD1	TRBJ2-7	-	CACGQGTYEQYF	TGTGCCTGCGGACAGGGAACCTACGAGCAGTACTTC
TRBV5-4	-	TRBJ1-4	few	CASSTGGYGAENEKLFF	TGTGCCAGCAGCACGGGGGGGTATGGGGCCGAGAATGAAAAACTGTTTTTT
TRBV28	-	TRBJ1-6	few	CASSPAQAGYSPLHF	TGTGCCAGCAGCCCCGCCCAGGCAGGGTATTCACCCCTCCACTTT
TRBV28	-	TRBJ1-5	few	CASSLRLTLNSQPQHF	TGTGCCAGCAGCTTGAGATTAACGCTGAACAGCCAGCCCCAGCATTTT
TRBV15	-	TRBJ1-1	-	CATSKDRSYTEAFF	TGTGCCACCAGCAAAGACAGGTCCTACACTGAAGCTTTCTTT
TRBV4-1	TRBD2	TRBJ2-7	few	CASSQDASGGDEQYF	TGCGCCAGCAGCCAAGACGCTAGCGGGGGCGACGAGCAGTACTTC
TRBV5-1	-	TRBJ2-3	few	CASSFRDWHSTDTQYF	TGCGCCAGCAGCTTCCGGGACTGGCATAGCACAGATACGCAGTATTTT
TRBV4-1	-	TRBJ1-2	-	CASRPLIGQGGGYTF	TGCGCCAGCAGGCCTTTGATTGGGCAGGGAGGGGGCTACACCTTC
TRBV28	-	TRBJ1-2	-	CASRLPNYGYTF	TGTGCCAGCAGACTTCCTAACTATGGCTACACCTTC
TRBV29-1	TRBD1	TRBJ2-7	few	CSVEDPTTGVREYF	TGCAGCGTTGAAGATCCCACTACAGGGGTCCGGGAGTACTTC
TRBV6-1	-	TRBJ1-1	few	CASGGQILMNTEAFF	TGTGCCAGCGGTGGACAGATCCTCATGAACACTGAAGCTTTCTTT
TRBV4-1	TRBD1	TRBJ1-5	few	CASSPDRYQPQHF	TGCGCCAGCAGTCCGGACAGGTATCAGCCCCAGCATTTT
TRBV5-6	-	TRBJ2-7	-	CASSSMYSYEQYF	TGTGCCAGCAGCTCTATGTACAGCTACGAGCAGTACTTC
TRBV19	-	TRBJ2-7	few	CASSISQTGYNEQYF	TGTGCCAGTAGTATATCCCAAACAGGGTACAACGAGCAGTACTTC
TRBV29-1	TRBD2	TRBJ2-7	-	CSVEEAELSAGGTFYEQYF	TGCAGCGTTGAAGAGGCGGAATTATCGGCGGGAGGTACATTCTACGAGCAGTACTTC
TRBV6-5	-	TRBJ2-2	few	CASSYSSLQDTGELFF	TGTGCCAGCAGTTACTCCAGCCTCCAGGACACCGGGGAGCTGTTTTTT
TRBV2	TRBD2	TRBJ2-5	few	CASSGTLAGTETQYF	TGTGCCAGCAGTGGGACACTAGCGGGAACAGAGACCCAGTACTTC
TRBV4-1	TRBD1	TRBJ1-5	few	CASSQHWDRGQPQHF	TGCGCCAGCAGCCAACATTGGGACAGGGGACAGCCCCAGCATTTT
TRBV5-1	-	TRBJ2-1	few	CASSLFPSSYNEQFF	TGCGCCAGCAGCTTGTTTCCGAGCTCCTACAATGAGCAGTTCTTC
TRBV27	-	TRBJ2-1	few	CASSILTDDNEQFF	TGTGCCAGCAGTATACTGACAGATGACAATGAGCAGTTCTTC
TRBV7-8	-	TRBJ2-6	-	CASSLGSAGALGANVLTF	TGTGCCAGCAGCTTAGGCTCGGCAGGGGCTCTTGGGGCCAACGTCCTGACTTTC
TRBV7-6	TRBD1	TRBJ1-2	few	CASSSGQGVQGYTF	TGTGCCAGCAGCTCTGGACAGGGGGTCCAGGGCTACACCTTC
TRBV4-1	TRBD2	TRBJ2-7	few	CASSQNSGRSYEQYF	TGCGCCAGCAGCCAGAATAGCGGGAGGTCCTACGAGCAGTACTTC